A selection of T cell receptor beta chains follows, all from one sample in a study of spatial heterogeneity in lung cancer. TCRdb reprocessed the 5' RACE reads via MiXCR and lists one record per CDR3 protein. The sample includes around 110,000 distinct CDR3 sequences, more than 9% seen only once; the top ten take approximately 16%. The sample here was PBMCs, taken at follow-up. The receptors stem from a male donor with early-stage non-small cell lung cancer. CDR3s include the opening cysteine and the closing phenylalanine or tryptophan. A D gene is named only where the DNA matches it firmly. Some rows mark clone size as missing; the rest say once, few, many or name a class of expanded clone.

clone_size,v_call,j_call,d_call,cdr3_aa,cdr3_nt
many,TRBV5-1,TRBJ2-5,.,CASSLVSGQGQETQYF,TGCGCCAGCAGCTTGGTTTCCGGGCAGGGACAAGAGACCCAGTACTTC
many,TRBV29-1,TRBJ1-2,.,CSSGGGPHGYTF,TGCAGCTCCGGGGGGGGGCCCCATGGCTACACCTTC
few,TRBV7-3,TRBJ2-3,TRBD2,CASSRENSGGTPRF,TGTGCCAGCAGTCGCGAGAATAGCGGGGGGACCCCCAGGTTT
.,TRBV4-2,TRBJ1-4,.,CASSQDRIGPEKLFF,TGTGCCAGCAGCCAAGATCGAATAGGACCAGAAAAACTGTTTTTT
.,TRBV25-1,TRBJ2-5,.,CASSDHSSGAGETQYF,TGTGCCAGCAGTGATCACTCCTCCGGGGCAGGGGAGACCCAGTACTTC
.,TRBV10-3,TRBJ2-1,TRBD2,CAIRSEGRGASYNEQFF,TGTGCCATCAGGAGCGAGGGGCGGGGGGCCTCCTACAATGAGCAGTTCTTC
many,TRBV5-1,TRBJ2-2,.,CASSLQAGLTGELFF,TGCGCCAGCAGCTTGCAAGCAGGTCTTACCGGGGAGCTGTTTTTT
.,TRBV4-3,TRBJ2-7,TRBD2,CASSQDFGGAYEQYF,TGCGCCAGCAGCCAAGATTTCGGGGGGGCGTACGAGCAGTACTTC
many,TRBV4-3,TRBJ1-5,.,CASSQDFGPQHF,TGCGCCAGCAGCCAAGACTTCGGTCCCCAGCATTTT
many,TRBV7-2,TRBJ2-3,.,CASSLLGTDTQYF,TGTGCCAGCAGCTTATTAGGTACAGATACGCAGTATTTT
many,TRBV11-2,TRBJ2-1,TRBD2,CASSSPVGGASYNEQFF,TGTGCCAGCAGCTCCCCCGTCGGGGGGGCCTCCTACAATGAGCAGTTCTTC
many,TRBV4-1,TRBJ2-1,TRBD2,CASSQERAGGLSSYNEQFF,TGCGCCAGCAGCCAAGAGAGAGCGGGGGGGCTGAGCTCCTACAATGAGCAGTTCTTC
.,TRBV18,TRBJ2-5,.,CASSGTTGMSPLRHF,TGTGCCAGCTCGGGTACTACAGGGATGTCCCCACTTCGGCACTTC
.,TRBV7-8,TRBJ1-2,.,CASSLAESVLNYGYTF,TGTGCCAGCAGCTTAGCCGAAAGTGTCTTGAACTATGGCTACACCTTC
few,TRBV28,TRBJ2-1,.,CASASWAVHNEQFF,TGTGCCAGTGCCTCGTGGGCAGTACACAATGAGCAGTTCTTC
.,TRBV27,TRBJ1-1,.,CASSLLGLSTEAFF,TGTGCCAGCAGTTTGTTGGGGTTGAGTACTGAAGCTTTCTTT
many,TRBV5-5,TRBJ1-5,.,CASSSTASGFKDNQPQHF,TGTGCCAGCAGCTCCACGGCGTCAGGATTCAAAGACAATCAGCCCCAGCATTTT
.,TRBV12-3/TRBV12-4,TRBJ2-1,.,CASSLRVDSAYNEQFF,TGTGCCAGCAGTCTTCGGGTGGACTCGGCCTACAATGAGCAGTTCTTC
.,TRBV6-2/TRBV6-3,TRBJ2-7,.,CASSTTFDEQYF,TGTGCCAGCAGCACAACCTTCGACGAGCAGTACTTC
.,TRBV10-2,TRBJ1-2,TRBD1,CASSEGRGYGYTF,TGCGCCAGCAGTGAGGGCAGGGGGTATGGCTACACCTTC
few,TRBV5-1,TRBJ1-5,TRBD1,CASSSYRGLFSNQPQHF,TGCGCCAGCAGCTCCTACAGGGGCCTCTTCAGCAATCAGCCCCAGCATTTT
.,TRBV29-1,TRBJ2-3,.,CSADLTDTQYF,TGCAGCGCGGACCTTACAGATACGCAGTATTTT
.,TRBV10-2,TRBJ2-1,.,CASSDRPSSYNEQFF,TGCGCCAGCAGCGACAGGCCGAGCTCCTACAATGAGCAGTTCTTC
few,TRBV7-2,TRBJ1-6,.,CASSLDLNIPNSPLHF,TGTGCCAGCAGCTTAGATTTGAACATTCCTAATTCACCCCTCCACTTT
many,TRBV10-3,TRBJ2-2,TRBD1,CAIRGQANTGELFF,TGTGCCATCAGGGGACAGGCGAACACCGGGGAGCTGTTTTTT
few,TRBV6-5,TRBJ1-5,.,CASRPGTHQPQHF,TGTGCCAGCAGACCAGGGACCCATCAGCCCCAGCATTTT
many,TRBV5-1,TRBJ2-6,.,CASSLIRGQGGANVLTF,TGCGCCAGCAGCTTGATCAGGGGTCAAGGTGGGGCCAACGTCCTGACTTTC
.,TRBV20-1,TRBJ2-3,.,CSASGLASLTDTQYF,TGCAGTGCTAGTGGGCTAGCAAGCCTAACAGATACGCAGTATTTT
many,TRBV6-5,TRBJ2-7,TRBD2,CASRPGGSYEQYF,TGTGCCAGCCGACCGGGGGGCTCCTACGAGCAGTACTTC
few,TRBV12-3/TRBV12-4,TRBJ1-5,.,CASSRRDIGNQPQHF,TGTGCCAGCAGCCGCCGAGACATTGGCAATCAGCCCCAGCATTTT
few,TRBV5-1,TRBJ2-3,TRBD2,CASSLLATGDTQYF,TGCGCCAGCAGCTTACTAGCGACGGGGGATACGCAGTATTTT
.,TRBV5-1,TRBJ2-5,.,CASSLPEETQYF,TGCGCCAGCAGCTTACCCGAAGAGACCCAGTACTTC
.,TRBV3-1,TRBJ2-1,.,CASSQGDNEQFF,TGTGCCAGCAGCCAAGGTGACAATGAGCAGTTCTTC
many,TRBV24-1,TRBJ1-1,.,CATSRAGNTEAFF,TGTGCCACCAGTAGGGCAGGGAACACTGAAGCTTTCTTT
few,TRBV4-2,TRBJ2-3,.,CASSQEYLAYADTQYF,TGTGCCAGCAGCCAAGAATATTTAGCTTATGCAGATACGCAGTATTTT
few,TRBV10-3,TRBJ2-1,.,CAISQRAGSSYNEQFF,TGTGCCATCAGTCAGAGGGCGGGGAGCTCCTACAATGAGCAGTTCTTC
few,TRBV12-3/TRBV12-4,TRBJ1-4,.,CASSLPRAGSSSRLFF,TGTGCCAGCAGTTTACCCCGGGCAGGGTCCTCTTCCCGGTTGTTTTTT
many,TRBV10-3,TRBJ2-2,.,CAISESSSAADPELFF,TGTGCCATCAGTGAGTCATCCTCCGCCGCCGATCCTGAGCTGTTTTTT
.,TRBV6-2/TRBV6-3,TRBJ1-1,.,CASSPTVNTEAFF,TGTGCCAGCAGCCCGACAGTCAACACTGAAGCTTTCTTT
few,TRBV5-1,TRBJ1-2,TRBD1,CASSVGTVDGYTF,TGCGCCAGCAGCGTGGGGACAGTGGATGGCTACACCTTC
.,TRBV11-2,TRBJ2-3,.,CASNSHPTGKHTDTQYF,TGTGCCAGCAACTCCCATCCAACAGGGAAACACACAGATACGCAGTATTTT
few,TRBV20-1,TRBJ2-3,TRBD1,CSARDGTGRADTQYF,TGCAGTGCTAGAGATGGGACAGGGAGGGCAGATACGCAGTATTTT
.,TRBV7-9,TRBJ1-2,.,CASSRLDTYGYTF,TGTGCCAGCAGCCGCCTGGACACCTATGGCTACACCTTC
.,TRBV5-6,TRBJ2-7,.,CASSLRFAARNFYEQYF,TGTGCCAGCAGCTTACGATTTGCCGCCAGGAACTTTTACGAGCAGTACTTC